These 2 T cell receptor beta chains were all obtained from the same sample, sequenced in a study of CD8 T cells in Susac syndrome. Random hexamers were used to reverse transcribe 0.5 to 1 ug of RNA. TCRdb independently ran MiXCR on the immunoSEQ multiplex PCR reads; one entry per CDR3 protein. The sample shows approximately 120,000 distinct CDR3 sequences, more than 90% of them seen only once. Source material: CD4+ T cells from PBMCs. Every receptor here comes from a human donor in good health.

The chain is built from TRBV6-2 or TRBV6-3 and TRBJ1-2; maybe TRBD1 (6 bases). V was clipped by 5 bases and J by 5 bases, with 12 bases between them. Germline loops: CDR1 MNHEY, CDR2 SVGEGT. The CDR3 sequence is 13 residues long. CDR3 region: CASSPDRSYGYTF. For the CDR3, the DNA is TGTGCCAGCAGTCCCGACAGGTCGTATGGCTACACCTTC.

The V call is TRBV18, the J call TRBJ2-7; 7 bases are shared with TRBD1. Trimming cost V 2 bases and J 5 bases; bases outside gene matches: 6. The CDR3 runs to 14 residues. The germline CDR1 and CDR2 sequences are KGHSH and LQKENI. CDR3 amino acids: CASSPSRGPHEQYF. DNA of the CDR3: TGTGCCAGCTCACCATCTAGGGGGCCCCACGAGCAGTACTTC.